This T cell receptor (beta chain) was documented in a study of T cells after yellow fever vaccination. The CDR3 runs 16 residues. V lost 7 bases, J lost 8 bases, and 11 bases stayed unmatched. Germline CDR1 MNHNS, CDR2 SASEGT. This clonotype came up a few times. What it recognizes is unknown. One entry per CDR3 protein, called by TCRdb with MiXCR from the 5' RACE reads. The sample lists approximately 350,000 distinct CDR3 sequences, under 14% seen once, with around 19% in the top ten. Regarding the study as a whole: Of the clonotypes, a small share occurred in both CD4 and CD8 compartments. The secondary response was weaker, and its peak arrived faster, on day 5 versus 15. Detected again after the booster were most primary-vaccination clones, at 95% to 98% CD4 and 88% CD8.

This chain connects TRBV6-1 to TRBJ2-1; 13 nucleotides agree with TRBD2. The receptor's source is a man between 18 and 29 years old who received the YFV17D yellow fever vaccine. The starting material was PBMCs, obtained on the day of the first yellow fever vaccination. CDR3 protein: CASIKGTSGVGDEQFF. In DNA form, the CDR3 reads TGTGCCAGCATCAAAGGGACTAGCGGGGTTGGGGATGAGCAGTTCTTC.